This TCR beta chain was identified during a study of blood T cell repertoires in COVID-19. The data were produced by immunoSEQ multiplex PCR, yet TCRdb's version contains in-frame clones alone and is incomplete. The sample has about 68,000 clones, about nine tenths seen once. V was clipped by 4 bases and J by 4 bases; unmatched bases: 5. This CDR3 contains 15 residues. The germline V gene encodes CDR1 MNHEY and CDR2 SVGAGI. The V and J genes are TRBV6-5 and TRBJ2-2; 8 nucleotides agree with TRBD1. This clonotype was sampled from a man under 40 with acute or convalescent COVID-19. The sequenced sample was peripheral blood. CDR3 in DNA: TGTGCCAGCAGTTTCGACAGGGGTGGCACCGGGGAGCTGTTTTTT. This codes for CASSFDRGGTGELFF.